This T cell receptor beta chain was recovered during a study of T-cell memory formation after mild COVID-19. Study-level background: Largely, the TCR clusters proved donor specific.

5'RACE with constant-segment primers built TCRalpha and TCRbeta cDNA libraries with UMIs. TCRdb ran MiXCR on the 5' RACE reads and lists one entry per CDR3 protein. The sample includes about 400,000 distinct CDR3 sequences, 13% to 15% of them seen just once. Only a few counts were recorded for this clonotype. Its matching antigen is unknown. Study observations and caveats: Day 37-peaking second-wave clones had unconfirmed SARS-CoV-2 specificity.

This CDR3 has 16 residues. Sequencing was carried out using PBMCs or a T cell subset sorted from them (not recorded which). The TCR comes from a man in his late teens or twenties who had mild COVID-19 (a few samples of this study predate the infection). Cell type and time point are not known. V is TRBV21-1 and J is TRBJ2-1; the table's D call, TRBD2, has no DNA check behind it. TRBV21-1 is deemed a pseudogene. The CDR3 region is CASSKVAGGPCVEQFF. The CDR3 DNA follows: TGTGCCAGCAGCAAAGTAGCGGGGGGGCCCTGTGTTGAGCAGTTCTTC.